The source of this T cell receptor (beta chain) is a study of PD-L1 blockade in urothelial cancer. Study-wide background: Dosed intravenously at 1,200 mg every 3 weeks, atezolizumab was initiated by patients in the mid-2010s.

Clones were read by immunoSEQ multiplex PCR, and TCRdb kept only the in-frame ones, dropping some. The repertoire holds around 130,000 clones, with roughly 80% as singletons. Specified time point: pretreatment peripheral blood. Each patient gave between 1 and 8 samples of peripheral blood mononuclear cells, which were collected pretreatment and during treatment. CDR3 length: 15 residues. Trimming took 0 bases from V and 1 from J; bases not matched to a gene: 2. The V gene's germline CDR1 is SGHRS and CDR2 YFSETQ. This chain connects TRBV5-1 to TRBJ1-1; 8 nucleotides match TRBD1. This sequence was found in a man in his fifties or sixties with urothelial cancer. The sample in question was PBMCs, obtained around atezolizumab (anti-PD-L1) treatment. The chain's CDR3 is CASSLGTGSNTEAFF. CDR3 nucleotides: TGCGCCAGCAGCTTGGGGACAGGGTCGAACACTGAAGCTTTCTTT.